This is a list of T cell receptor beta chains from one sample in a study of response to subunit inactivated influenza vaccine. In TCRdb, the RT-PCR reads were re-called with MiXCR into one record per CDR3 protein. Of around 470,000 distinct CDR3 sequences detected, approximately 7.7% appear once; the ten largest clones hold around 13%. The source material was PBMCs from blood, sampled about 23 months after vaccination. These receptor sequences come from a man aged 50-75 years who received an inactivated influenza vaccine. Both conserved end residues are part of each CDR3. A D gene is named only where the DNA matches it firmly. Expanded clones are given a class, and other clones once, few, many or no size at all.

TRBJ2-5 | NA | TRBV4-1 | NA | TGCGCCAGCAGCCAAAAGGACAGCCGACAAGAGACCCAGTACTTC | CASSQKDSRQETQYF
TRBJ2-3 | few | TRBV14 | TRBD2 | TGTGCCAGCAGCCAAGAGGTACTAGCGGGAGATGGAGATACGCAGTATTTT | CASSQEVLAGDGDTQYF
TRBJ1-2 | many | TRBV4-3 | NA | TGCGCCAGCAGCCTACAGGGTGTGGACTACACCTTC | CASSLQGVDYTF
TRBJ2-1 | many | TRBV11-2 | NA | TGTGCCAGCAGCTTAGATCCTTCAGGTAATGAGCAGTTCTTC | CASSLDPSGNEQFF
TRBJ1-3 | many | TRBV27 | NA | TGTGCCAGCAGTTTATCTGGGGGTGACTCTGGAAACACCATATATTTT | CASSLSGGDSGNTIYF
TRBJ1-4 | many | TRBV6-5 | TRBD1 | TGTGCCAGCAGCTACAGGGGGCCTGGAAAACTGTTTTTT | CASSYRGPGKLFF
TRBJ2-3 | many | TRBV12-3/TRBV12-4 | TRBD1 | TGTGCCAGCAGCATCGGACAGGGGGCTTATACGCAGTATTTT | CASSIGQGAYTQYF
TRBJ2-5 | many | TRBV7-2 | NA | TGTGCCAGCAGCAGATCTGGGGAAGAGACCCAGTACTTC | CASSRSGEETQYF
TRBJ2-3 | NA | TRBV12-3/TRBV12-4 | NA | TGTGCCAGCAGTTTGGCCGGTTCTGCAGATACGCAGTATTTT | CASSLAGSADTQYF
TRBJ1-3 | NA | TRBV20-1 | TRBD1 | TGCAGTGCTAGTGGGGACAGGCACTCTGGAAACACCCTATATTTT | CSASGDRHSGNTLYF
TRBJ1-5 | few | TRBV19 | NA | TGTGCCAGTAGTATATTAGGGGGTAAAGGCAATCAGCCCCAGCATTTT | CASSILGGKGNQPQHF
TRBJ2-5 | few | TRBV11-2 | TRBD2 | TGTGCCAGCAGCTTACCGCGGGGGGTTGAGACCCAGTACTTC | CASSLPRGVETQYF
TRBJ2-7 | NA | TRBV6-5 | NA | TGTGCCAGCAGTTCCGACTGGGGCAAATACGAGCAGTACTTC | CASSSDWGKYEQYF
TRBJ2-2 | few | TRBV12-3/TRBV12-4 | TRBD1 | TGTGCCAGCAGTGCAAGAACCGGGACAGCTCAATCCGGGGAGCTGTTTTTT | CASSARTGTAQSGELFF
TRBJ1-5 | few | TRBV7-2 | NA | TGTGCCAGCAGCTCAGGTTCGGGGGGGAATAGCAATCAGCCCCAGCATTTT | CASSSGSGGNSNQPQHF
TRBJ2-7 | NA | TRBV20-1 | TRBD2 | TGCAGTGCGGGGAAGACTAGCGGGGGGGCATCCGAGCAGTACTTC | CSAGKTSGGASEQYF